These T cell receptor beta chains were read from a single sample in a study of T-cell memory formation after mild COVID-19. TCRdb re-called the 5' RACE reads with MiXCR, one entry per CDR3 protein. This repertoire shows about 190,000 distinct CDR3 sequences, about 18% found once; its top ten account for roughly 2.3%. The material sequenced was PBMCs or a T cell subset sorted from them (not recorded which). All receptors derive from an adult woman who had mild COVID-19 (a few samples of this study predate the infection). Cell type and time point are not known. Each CDR3 is given with its conserved first and last residue. The order of the fields is J gene, D gene, clone size, V gene, CDR3 protein, CDR3 DNA. A D gene is named only where the DNA matches it firmly. Not every row has a clone size; where given, it reads once, few, many or a size class.

J gene: TRBJ2-3; D gene: .; clone size: .; V gene: TRBV5-5; CDR3 protein: CASSLGTGSSTDTQYF; CDR3 DNA: TGTGCCAGCAGCTTGGGGACGGGGTCTAGCACAGATACGCAGTATTTT
J gene: TRBJ1-4; D gene: TRBD1; clone size: .; V gene: TRBV6-2/TRBV6-3; CDR3 protein: CASSYRRRQGAANEKLFF; CDR3 DNA: TGTGCCAGCAGTTACCGAAGACGACAGGGGGCAGCTAATGAAAAACTGTTTTTT
J gene: TRBJ2-1; D gene: TRBD2; clone size: .; V gene: TRBV29-1; CDR3 protein: CSSGSSYNEQFF; CDR3 DNA: TGCAGTAGCGGGAGCTCCTACAATGAGCAGTTCTTC
J gene: TRBJ2-1; D gene: TRBD1; clone size: few; V gene: TRBV4-2; CDR3 protein: CASSRTGANEQFF; CDR3 DNA: TGTGCCAGCAGCCGCACAGGGGCCAATGAGCAGTTCTTC
J gene: TRBJ2-1; D gene: .; clone size: few; V gene: TRBV7-2; CDR3 protein: CASSEARGYNEQFF; CDR3 DNA: TGTGCCAGCAGCGAGGCTCGGGGTTACAATGAGCAGTTCTTC
J gene: TRBJ2-7; D gene: .; clone size: few; V gene: TRBV2; CDR3 protein: CASRPFGNEQYF; CDR3 DNA: TGTGCCAGCAGACCTTTCGGGAACGAGCAGTACTTC
J gene: TRBJ1-4; D gene: .; clone size: many; V gene: TRBV20-1; CDR3 protein: CSASAGREKLFF; CDR3 DNA: TGCAGTGCTAGCGCGGGAAGGGAAAAACTGTTTTTT
J gene: TRBJ2-7; D gene: .; clone size: .; V gene: TRBV6-6; CDR3 protein: CASKNTGQANSYEQYF; CDR3 DNA: TGTGCCAGCAAGAATACAGGGCAAGCTAACTCCTACGAGCAGTACTTC
J gene: TRBJ2-5; D gene: .; clone size: .; V gene: TRBV19; CDR3 protein: CASSRWSGNGETQYF; CDR3 DNA: TGTGCCAGTAGTAGGTGGTCGGGGAATGGAGAGACCCAGTACTTC
J gene: TRBJ2-1; D gene: TRBD1; clone size: .; V gene: TRBV5-5; CDR3 protein: CASSGTGREQFF; CDR3 DNA: TGTGCCAGCAGCGGGACAGGGAGGGAGCAGTTCTTC
J gene: TRBJ2-1; D gene: TRBD2; clone size: .; V gene: TRBV7-3; CDR3 protein: CASSSTTGTSEQFF; CDR3 DNA: TGTGCCAGCAGCTCCACCACCGGGACTAGTGAGCAGTTCTTC
J gene: TRBJ1-1; D gene: .; clone size: .; V gene: TRBV10-3; CDR3 protein: CAISESGRGNTEAFF; CDR3 DNA: TGTGCCATCAGTGAGTCAGGCAGGGGTAATACTGAAGCTTTCTTT
J gene: TRBJ1-6; D gene: TRBD1; clone size: few; V gene: TRBV3-1; CDR3 protein: CASSQTGTGGSPLHF; CDR3 DNA: TGTGCCAGCAGCCAGACCGGGACAGGGGGTTCACCCCTCCACTTT
J gene: TRBJ2-1; D gene: .; clone size: .; V gene: TRBV30; CDR3 protein: CAWSRQGIANEQFF; CDR3 DNA: TGTGCCTGGAGTCGGCAGGGGATCGCCAATGAGCAGTTCTTC
J gene: TRBJ1-1; D gene: .; clone size: .; V gene: TRBV9; CDR3 protein: CASSVDLGTEAFF; CDR3 DNA: TGTGCCAGCAGCGTAGACCTGGGCACTGAAGCTTTCTTT
J gene: TRBJ2-2; D gene: .; clone size: .; V gene: TRBV5-1; CDR3 protein: CASSLGQPNTGELFF; CDR3 DNA: TGCGCCAGCAGCTTGGGGCAACCGAACACCGGGGAGCTGTTTTTT
J gene: TRBJ1-1; D gene: TRBD1; clone size: many; V gene: TRBV5-1; CDR3 protein: CASSPDRDTEAFF; CDR3 DNA: TGCGCCAGCAGCCCAGACAGGGACACTGAAGCTTTCTTT
J gene: TRBJ2-5; D gene: .; clone size: few; V gene: TRBV9; CDR3 protein: CASSVAVGGETQYF; CDR3 DNA: TGTGCCAGCAGCGTAGCGGTAGGGGGTGAGACCCAGTACTTC
J gene: TRBJ1-3; D gene: .; clone size: once; V gene: TRBV12-3/TRBV12-4; CDR3 protein: CASRQLGYTIYF; CDR3 DNA: TGTGCCAGCAGACAGCTAGGTTACACCATATATTTT
J gene: TRBJ2-3; D gene: TRBD1; clone size: .; V gene: TRBV6-6; CDR3 protein: CASKAGGATDTQYF; CDR3 DNA: TGTGCCAGCAAGGCAGGGGGCGCGACAGATACGCAGTATTTT
J gene: TRBJ2-1; D gene: TRBD2; clone size: .; V gene: TRBV12-3/TRBV12-4; CDR3 protein: CASSLAGEHYNEQFF; CDR3 DNA: TGTGCCAGCAGTCTAGCGGGGGAACACTACAATGAGCAGTTCTTC
J gene: TRBJ2-3; D gene: .; clone size: .; V gene: TRBV7-9; CDR3 protein: CASSLAPPGLARGDTQYF; CDR3 DNA: TGTGCCAGCAGCTTAGCGCCTCCGGGACTCGCCAGGGGCGATACGCAGTATTTT
J gene: TRBJ1-1; D gene: .; clone size: .; V gene: TRBV7-2; CDR3 protein: CASSAQGWEAFF; CDR3 DNA: TGTGCCAGCAGCGCCCAGGGTTGGGAAGCTTTCTTT
J gene: TRBJ1-2; D gene: .; clone size: many; V gene: TRBV5-1; CDR3 protein: CASSLSGGSNGYTF; CDR3 DNA: TGCGCCAGCAGCTTGTCCGGGGGGAGTAATGGCTACACCTTC
J gene: TRBJ2-7; D gene: .; clone size: .; V gene: TRBV7-3; CDR3 protein: CASSPGPEDEQYF; CDR3 DNA: TGTGCCAGCAGCCCAGGGCCGGAGGACGAGCAGTACTTC
J gene: TRBJ2-3; D gene: TRBD1; clone size: .; V gene: TRBV25-1; CDR3 protein: CASRPGGPDTQYF; CDR3 DNA: TGTGCCAGCAGGCCAGGGGGACCAGATACGCAGTATTTT
J gene: TRBJ2-7; D gene: TRBD2; clone size: few; V gene: TRBV25-1; CDR3 protein: CASSGGTSGRGYSYEQYF; CDR3 DNA: TGTGCCAGCAGTGGAGGGACTAGCGGGAGAGGTTACTCCTACGAGCAGTACTTC
J gene: TRBJ2-3; D gene: .; clone size: few; V gene: TRBV12-3/TRBV12-4; CDR3 protein: CASTLDGGTDTQYF; CDR3 DNA: TGTGCCAGCACTTTAGACGGGGGCACAGATACGCAGTATTTT
J gene: TRBJ2-7; D gene: .; clone size: .; V gene: TRBV7-9; CDR3 protein: CASSLSGSEQYF; CDR3 DNA: TGTGCCAGCAGCTTATCCGGGTCCGAGCAGTACTTC
J gene: TRBJ1-4; D gene: .; clone size: few; V gene: TRBV12-3/TRBV12-4; CDR3 protein: CASSLVTGATNEKLFF; CDR3 DNA: TGTGCCAGCAGTTTAGTGACGGGGGCAACTAATGAAAAACTGTTTTTT
J gene: TRBJ2-1; D gene: TRBD1; clone size: few; V gene: TRBV29-1; CDR3 protein: CSVERTGGNEQFF; CDR3 DNA: TGCAGCGTTGAACGGACAGGGGGCAATGAGCAGTTCTTC
J gene: TRBJ2-5; D gene: .; clone size: few; V gene: TRBV7-2; CDR3 protein: CASSLGGSMSETQYF; CDR3 DNA: TGTGCCAGCAGCTTAGGCGGAAGTATGTCAGAGACCCAGTACTTC
J gene: TRBJ2-2; D gene: TRBD1; clone size: few; V gene: TRBV19; CDR3 protein: CASRAGQGSSGELFF; CDR3 DNA: TGTGCCAGTAGGGCCGGACAGGGGAGCAGCGGGGAGCTGTTTTTT
J gene: TRBJ2-7; D gene: TRBD2; clone size: .; V gene: TRBV7-2; CDR3 protein: CASSSSSGSGFEQYF; CDR3 DNA: TGTGCCAGCAGCTCTTCTAGCGGGAGCGGGTTCGAGCAGTACTTC
J gene: TRBJ1-1; D gene: .; clone size: few; V gene: TRBV7-9; CDR3 protein: CASSSPEQGPDTEAFF; CDR3 DNA: TGTGCCAGCAGCTCACCTGAACAGGGTCCCGACACTGAAGCTTTCTTT
J gene: TRBJ1-6; D gene: .; clone size: .; V gene: TRBV4-1; CDR3 protein: CASSQTESSYNSPLHF; CDR3 DNA: TGCGCCAGCAGCCAAACGGAGAGCTCCTATAATTCACCCCTCCACTTT
J gene: TRBJ2-7; D gene: TRBD2; clone size: many; V gene: TRBV12-3/TRBV12-4; CDR3 protein: CASRYRTSGRASEQYF; CDR3 DNA: TGTGCCAGCAGATACCGGACTAGCGGGAGGGCGTCCGAGCAGTACTTC
J gene: TRBJ2-2; D gene: .; clone size: .; V gene: TRBV12-3/TRBV12-4; CDR3 protein: CASSRDVGGVEAGELFF; CDR3 DNA: TGTGCCAGCAGTCGCGATGTAGGTGGAGTTGAGGCCGGGGAGCTGTTTTTT
J gene: TRBJ2-5; D gene: .; clone size: many; V gene: TRBV5-4; CDR3 protein: CASSLAGGSQETQYF; CDR3 DNA: TGTGCCAGCAGCTTGGCCGGAGGCAGCCAAGAGACCCAGTACTTC
J gene: TRBJ1-1; D gene: .; clone size: many; V gene: TRBV6-6; CDR3 protein: CASSLYTEAFF; CDR3 DNA: TGTGCCAGCAGTTTGTACACTGAAGCTTTCTTT
J gene: TRBJ1-1; D gene: .; clone size: .; V gene: TRBV3-1; CDR3 protein: CASSQDKGLGTEAFF; CDR3 DNA: TGTGCCAGCAGCCAAGATAAGGGATTGGGCACTGAAGCTTTCTTT
J gene: TRBJ1-1; D gene: .; clone size: few; V gene: TRBV7-9; CDR3 protein: CASSLEVGRRTNTEAFF; CDR3 DNA: TGTGCCAGCAGCTTAGAGGTAGGGCGAAGGACGAACACTGAAGCTTTCTTT
J gene: TRBJ2-7; D gene: .; clone size: few; V gene: TRBV20-1; CDR3 protein: CSARDGWGEQYF; CDR3 DNA: TGCAGTGCTAGAGATGGTTGGGGCGAGCAGTACTTC
J gene: TRBJ2-4; D gene: .; clone size: .; V gene: TRBV20-1; CDR3 protein: CSASRRGDIQYF; CDR3 DNA: TGCAGTGCTAGTCGGAGGGGGGACATTCAGTACTTC
J gene: TRBJ2-5; D gene: TRBD2; clone size: .; V gene: TRBV5-8; CDR3 protein: CASSPGRTSVSQETQYF; CDR3 DNA: TGTGCCAGCAGCCCGGGCAGGACTAGCGTTTCCCAAGAGACCCAGTACTTC
J gene: TRBJ1-3; D gene: TRBD1; clone size: few; V gene: TRBV7-6; CDR3 protein: CASSPRTGDSGNTIYF; CDR3 DNA: TGTGCCAGCAGCCCAAGAACAGGGGACTCTGGAAACACCATATATTTT
J gene: TRBJ2-5; D gene: TRBD1; clone size: many; V gene: TRBV5-5; CDR3 protein: CASSLAGTEETQYF; CDR3 DNA: TGTGCCAGCAGCTTGGCAGGGACAGAGGAGACCCAGTACTTC
J gene: TRBJ2-5; D gene: .; clone size: .; V gene: TRBV9; CDR3 protein: CASSTPGRQETQYF; CDR3 DNA: TGTGCCAGCAGCACTCCGGGACGGCAAGAGACCCAGTACTTC